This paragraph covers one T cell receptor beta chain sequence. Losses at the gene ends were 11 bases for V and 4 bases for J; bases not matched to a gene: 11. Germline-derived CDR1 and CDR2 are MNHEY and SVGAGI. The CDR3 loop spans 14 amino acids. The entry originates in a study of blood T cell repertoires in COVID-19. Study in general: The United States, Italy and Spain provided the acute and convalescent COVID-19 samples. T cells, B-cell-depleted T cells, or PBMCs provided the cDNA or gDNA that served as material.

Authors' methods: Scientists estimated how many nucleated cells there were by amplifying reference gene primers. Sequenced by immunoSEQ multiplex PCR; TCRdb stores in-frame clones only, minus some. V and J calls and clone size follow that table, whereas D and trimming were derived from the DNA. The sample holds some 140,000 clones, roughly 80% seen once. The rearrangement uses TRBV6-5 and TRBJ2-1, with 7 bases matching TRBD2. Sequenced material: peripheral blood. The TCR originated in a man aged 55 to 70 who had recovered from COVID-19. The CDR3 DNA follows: TGTGCCTCAAGCCCCAGCGGGGATTACAATGAGCAGTTCTTC. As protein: CASSPSGDYNEQFF.